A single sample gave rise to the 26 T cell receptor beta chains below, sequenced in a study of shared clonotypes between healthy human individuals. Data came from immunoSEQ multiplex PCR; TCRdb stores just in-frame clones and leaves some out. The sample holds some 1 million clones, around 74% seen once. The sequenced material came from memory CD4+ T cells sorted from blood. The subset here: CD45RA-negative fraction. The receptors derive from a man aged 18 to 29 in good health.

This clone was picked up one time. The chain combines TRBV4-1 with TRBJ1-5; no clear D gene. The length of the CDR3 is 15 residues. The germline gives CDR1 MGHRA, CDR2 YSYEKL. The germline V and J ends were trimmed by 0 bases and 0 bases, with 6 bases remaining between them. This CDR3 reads CASSQESNSNQPQHF. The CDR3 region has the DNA TGCGCCAGCAGCCAAGAAAGTAATAGCAATCAGCCCCAGCATTTT.

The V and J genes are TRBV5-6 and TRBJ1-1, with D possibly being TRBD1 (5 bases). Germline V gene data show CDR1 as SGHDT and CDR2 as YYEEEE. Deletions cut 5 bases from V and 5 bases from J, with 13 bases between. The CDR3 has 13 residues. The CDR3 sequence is CASSGGKGTEAFF. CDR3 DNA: TGTGCCAGCAGTGGGGGAAAGGGGACTGAAGCTTTCTTT.

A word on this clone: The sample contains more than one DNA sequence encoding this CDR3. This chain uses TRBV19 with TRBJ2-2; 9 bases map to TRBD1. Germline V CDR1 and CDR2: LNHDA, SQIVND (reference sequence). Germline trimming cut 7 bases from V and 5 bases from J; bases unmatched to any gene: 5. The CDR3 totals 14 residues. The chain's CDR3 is CASMGQGGTGELFF. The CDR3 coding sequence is TGTGCCAGTATGGGACAGGGTGGGACCGGGGAGCTGTTTTTT.

In DNA form, the CDR3 reads TGTGCCATCAGTGAGAGCGGGGGGGCCTCGGGAAACACCATATATTTT. This translates into CAISESGGASGNTIYF. The chain links TRBV10-3 to TRBJ1-3; the D gene is possibly TRBD1 (6 bases). The CDR3 is 16 amino acids. CDR1 ENHRY and CDR2 SYGVKD come from the germline V gene. The ends were cut back, 2 bases at V and 4 bases at J, with 15 bases in the middle.

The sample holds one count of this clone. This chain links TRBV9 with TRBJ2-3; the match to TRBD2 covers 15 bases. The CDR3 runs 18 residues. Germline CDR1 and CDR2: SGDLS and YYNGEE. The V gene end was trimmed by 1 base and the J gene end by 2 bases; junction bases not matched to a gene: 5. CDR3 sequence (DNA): TGTGCCAGCAGCGTATATGGACTAGCGGGGGGGTTCACAGATACGCAGTATTTT. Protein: CASSVYGLAGGFTDTQYF.

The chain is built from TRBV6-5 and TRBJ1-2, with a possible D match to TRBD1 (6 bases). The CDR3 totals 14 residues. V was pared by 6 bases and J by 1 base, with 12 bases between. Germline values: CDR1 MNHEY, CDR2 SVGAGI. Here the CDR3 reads CASRNTGNNYGYTF. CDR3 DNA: TGTGCCAGCAGAAACACAGGGAATAACTATGGCTACACCTTC.

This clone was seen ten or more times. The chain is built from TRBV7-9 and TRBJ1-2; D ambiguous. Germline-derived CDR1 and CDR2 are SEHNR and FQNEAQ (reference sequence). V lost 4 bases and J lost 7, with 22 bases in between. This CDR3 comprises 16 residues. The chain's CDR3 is CASSSNALSTGFGYTF. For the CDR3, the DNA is TGTGCCAGCAGCTCCAACGCGCTCTCAACGGGTTTTGGCTACACCTTC. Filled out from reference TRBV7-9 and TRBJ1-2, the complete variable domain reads DTGVSQNPRHKITKRGQNVTFRCDPISEHNRLYWYRQTLGQGPEFLTYFQNEAQLEKSRLLSDRFSAERPKGSFSTLEIQRTEQGDSAMYLCASSSNALSTGFGYTFGSGTRLTVV.

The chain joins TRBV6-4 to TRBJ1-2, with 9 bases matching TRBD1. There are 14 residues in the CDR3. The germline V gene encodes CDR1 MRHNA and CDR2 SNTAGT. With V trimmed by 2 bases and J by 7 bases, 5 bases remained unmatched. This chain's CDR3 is CASSDGTGLSGYTF. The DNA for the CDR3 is TGTGCCAGCAGTGACGGGACAGGGTTATCTGGCTACACCTTC.

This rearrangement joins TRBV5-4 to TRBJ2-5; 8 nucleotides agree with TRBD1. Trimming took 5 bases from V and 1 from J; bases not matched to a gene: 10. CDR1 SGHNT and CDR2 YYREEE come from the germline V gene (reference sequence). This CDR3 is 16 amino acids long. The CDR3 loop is CASSLRTGPAQETQYF. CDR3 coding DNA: TGTGCCAGCAGTCTAAGGACAGGGCCAGCCCAAGAGACCCAGTACTTC. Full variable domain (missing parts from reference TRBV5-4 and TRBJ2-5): ETGVTQSPTHLIKTRGQQVTLRCSSQSGHNTVSWYQQALGQGPQFIFQYYREEENGRGNFPPRFSGLQFPNYSSELNVNALELDDSALYLCASSLRTGPAQETQYFGPGTRLLVL.

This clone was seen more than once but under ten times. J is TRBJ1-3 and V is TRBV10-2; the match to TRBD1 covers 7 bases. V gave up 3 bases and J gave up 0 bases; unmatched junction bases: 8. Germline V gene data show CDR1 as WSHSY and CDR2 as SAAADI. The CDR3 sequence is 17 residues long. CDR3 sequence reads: CASSDVGQRISGNTIYF. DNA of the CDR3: TGCGCCAGCAGTGATGTGGGACAGAGGATCTCTGGAAACACCATATATTTT.

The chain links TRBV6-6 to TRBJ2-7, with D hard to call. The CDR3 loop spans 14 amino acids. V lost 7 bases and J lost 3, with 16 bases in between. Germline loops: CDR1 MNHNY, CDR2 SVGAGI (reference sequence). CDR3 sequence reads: CASISATALYEQYF. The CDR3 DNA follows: TGTGCCAGCATCTCCGCAACCGCCCTCTACGAGCAGTACTTC.

The CDR3 reads CASSYLVGNEQFF. DNA of the CDR3: TGTGCCAGCAGTTACCTTGTGGGAAATGAGCAGTTCTTC. The chain carries TRBV6-5 and TRBJ2-1; D is unclear. The ends were cut back, 2 bases at V and 7 bases at J, with 9 bases in the middle. This CDR3 has 13 amino acids. In germline, CDR1 is MNHEY, CDR2 SVGAGI.

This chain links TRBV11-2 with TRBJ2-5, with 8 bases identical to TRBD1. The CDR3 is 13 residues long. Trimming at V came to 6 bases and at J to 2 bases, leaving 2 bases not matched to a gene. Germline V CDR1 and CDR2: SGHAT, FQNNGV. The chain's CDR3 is CASSQGAQETQYF. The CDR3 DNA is TGTGCCAGCAGTCAGGGGGCGCAAGAGACCCAGTACTTC.

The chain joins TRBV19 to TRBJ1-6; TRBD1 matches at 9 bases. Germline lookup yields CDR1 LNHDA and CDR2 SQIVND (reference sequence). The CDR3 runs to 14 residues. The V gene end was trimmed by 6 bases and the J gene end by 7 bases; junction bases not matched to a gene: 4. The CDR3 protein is CASRQGQGNSPLHF. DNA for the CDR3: TGTGCCAGTAGGCAAGGACAGGGGAATTCACCCCTCCACTTT. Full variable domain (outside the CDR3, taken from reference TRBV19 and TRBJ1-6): DGGITQSPKYLFRKEGQNVTLSCEQNLNHDAMYWYRQDPGQGLRLIYYSQIVNDFQKGDIAEGYSVSREKKESFPLTVTSAQKNPTAFYLCASRQGQGNSPLHFGNGTRLTVT.

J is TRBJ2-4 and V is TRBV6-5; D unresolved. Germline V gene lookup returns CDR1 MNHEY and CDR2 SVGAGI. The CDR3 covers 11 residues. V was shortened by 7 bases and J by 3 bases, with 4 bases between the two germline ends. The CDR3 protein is CASTYKNIQYF. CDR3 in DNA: TGTGCCAGCACCTACAAAAACATTCAGTACTTC.

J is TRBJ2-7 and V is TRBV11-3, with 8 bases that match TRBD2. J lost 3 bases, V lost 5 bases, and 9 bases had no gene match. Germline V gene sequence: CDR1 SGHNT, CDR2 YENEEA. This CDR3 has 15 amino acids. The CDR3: CASSQIGLAHYEQYF. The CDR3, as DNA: TGTGCCAGCAGCCAAATAGGACTAGCTCACTACGAGCAGTACTTC.

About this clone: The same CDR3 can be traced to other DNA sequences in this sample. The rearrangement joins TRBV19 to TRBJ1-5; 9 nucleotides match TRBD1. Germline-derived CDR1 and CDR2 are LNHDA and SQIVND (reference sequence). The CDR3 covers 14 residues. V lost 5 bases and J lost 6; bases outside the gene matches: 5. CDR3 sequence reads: CASSSQGAGQPQHF. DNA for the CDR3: TGTGCCAGTAGTTCACAGGGGGCGGGTCAGCCCCAGCATTTT.

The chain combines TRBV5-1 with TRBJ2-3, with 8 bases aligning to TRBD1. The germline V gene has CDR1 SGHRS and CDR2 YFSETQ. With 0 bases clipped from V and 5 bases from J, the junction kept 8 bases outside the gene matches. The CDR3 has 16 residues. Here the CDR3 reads CASSLAGQGARDTQYF. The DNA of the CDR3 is TGCGCCAGCAGCTTGGCCGGGCAGGGGGCGCGAGATACGCAGTATTTT.

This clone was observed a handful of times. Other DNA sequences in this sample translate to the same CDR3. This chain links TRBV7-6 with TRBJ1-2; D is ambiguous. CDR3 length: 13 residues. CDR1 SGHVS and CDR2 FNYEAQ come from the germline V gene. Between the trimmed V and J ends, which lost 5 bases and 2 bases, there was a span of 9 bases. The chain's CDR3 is CASSPTGNYGYTF. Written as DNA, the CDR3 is TGTGCCAGCAGCCCGACCGGCAACTATGGCTACACCTTC.

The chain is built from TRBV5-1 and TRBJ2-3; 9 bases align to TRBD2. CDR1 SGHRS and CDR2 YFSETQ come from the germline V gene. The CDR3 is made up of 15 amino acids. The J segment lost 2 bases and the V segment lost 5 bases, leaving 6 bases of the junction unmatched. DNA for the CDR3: TGCGCCAGCAGAAAGACTAGCGGCCCCACAGATACGCAGTATTTT. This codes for CASRKTSGPTDTQYF.

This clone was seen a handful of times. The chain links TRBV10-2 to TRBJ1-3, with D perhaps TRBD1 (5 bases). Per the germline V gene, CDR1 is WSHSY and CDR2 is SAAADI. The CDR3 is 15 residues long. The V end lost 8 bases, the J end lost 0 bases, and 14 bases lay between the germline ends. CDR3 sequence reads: CASGEGRASGNTIYF. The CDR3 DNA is TGCGCCAGCGGGGAGGGCAGGGCCTCTGGAAACACCATATATTTT.

CDR3 sequence: CASSRTSGIVSDTQYF. The CDR3 nucleotides are TGTGCCAGCAGTCGGACTAGCGGGATTGTTTCAGATACGCAGTATTTT. The V gene is TRBV7-2, the J gene TRBJ2-3; 12 nucleotides agree with TRBD2. CDR3 length equals 16 residues. V lost 6 bases to trimming and J lost 4 bases; unmatched junction nucleotides: 8. The germline gives CDR1 SGHTA, CDR2 FQGNSA.

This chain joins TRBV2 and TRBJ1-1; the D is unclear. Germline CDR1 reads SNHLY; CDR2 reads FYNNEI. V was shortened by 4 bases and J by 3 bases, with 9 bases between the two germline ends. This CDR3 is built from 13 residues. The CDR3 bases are TGTGCCAGCAGTGTAAATATTTACACTGAAGCTTTCTTT. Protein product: CASSVNIYTEAFF.

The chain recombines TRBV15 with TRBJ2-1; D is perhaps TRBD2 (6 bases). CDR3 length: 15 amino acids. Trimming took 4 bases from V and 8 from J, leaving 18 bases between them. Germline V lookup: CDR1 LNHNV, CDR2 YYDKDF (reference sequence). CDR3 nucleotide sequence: TGTGCCACCAGCACTACTAAGGGGCGGGAAGATGAGCAGTTCTTC. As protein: CATSTTKGREDEQFF.

For the CDR3, the DNA is TGTGCCAGCAGCTTAGAGACAGGAAAGAACTATGGCTACACCTTC. It translates to CASSLETGKNYGYTF. The rearrangement links TRBV5-5 to TRBJ1-2; D is perhaps TRBD1 (6 bases). This CDR3 spans 15 amino acids. Deletions cut 2 bases from V and 2 bases from J, with 13 bases between. CDR1 SGHKS and CDR2 YYEKEE come from the germline V gene (reference sequence).

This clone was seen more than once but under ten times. Here the CDR3 reads CASSDSDSGGAGNEQFF. The CDR3 coding sequence is TGTGCCAGCAGTGACTCCGATAGCGGGGGGGCAGGGAATGAGCAGTTCTTC. The chain uses TRBV6-4 and TRBJ2-1; TRBD2 agrees at 11 bases. Trimming cost V 0 bases and J 7 bases; bases outside gene matches: 8. Germline-derived CDR1 and CDR2 are MRHNA and SNTAGT. The CDR3 sequence is 17 residues long.